These T cell receptor beta chains were read from a single sample in a study of blood T cells in healthy people across ages. TCRdb called the 5' RACE reads again in MiXCR, with one record for every CDR3 protein. The sample holds fewer than 800,000 distinct CDR3 sequences, about 30% seen once. The sequencing input was blood. These receptors were taken from a woman of 80 years or more in good health. Each CDR3 is given with its conserved first and last residue. A D gene is named only where the DNA matches it firmly. The size of a clone is reported for some rows only, either as once, few or many, or as a class for expanded clones.

clone_size	v_call	j_call	d_call	cdr3_aa	cdr3_nt
-	TRBV2	TRBJ1-6	-	CASKRVKDSPLHF	TGTGCCAGCAAAAGGGTTAAGGATTCACCCCTCCACTTT
many	TRBV7-9	TRBJ2-3	-	CASSLEQSSTDTQYF	TGTGCCAGCAGCTTAGAACAATCTAGCACAGATACGCAGTATTTT
-	TRBV5-1	TRBJ2-5	-	CASSLVGGSETQYF	TGCGCCAGCAGCTTGGTCGGGGGTTCGGAGACCCAGTACTTC
-	TRBV5-6	TRBJ2-7	-	CASSWDGGSYEQYF	TGTGCCAGCAGCTGGGATGGCGGCTCCTACGAGCAGTACTTC
many	TRBV3-1	TRBJ1-2	TRBD1	CASSQETGLGYTF	TGTGCCAGCAGCCAAGAGACAGGGCTCGGCTACACCTTC
-	TRBV2	TRBJ1-2	-	CASSEAQGFGYTF	TGTGCCAGCAGTGAAGCACAGGGTTTTGGCTACACCTTC
many	TRBV5-1	TRBJ1-2	TRBD1	CASSGAGQGPYGYTF	TGCGCCAGCAGCGGGGCGGGACAGGGCCCCTATGGCTACACCTTC
few	TRBV4-1	TRBJ2-2	-	CASSQRSGGGANTGELFF	TGCGCCAGCAGCCAACGCTCAGGTGGAGGAGCGAACACCGGGGAGCTGTTTTTT
few	TRBV3-1	TRBJ2-1	-	CASSQRGMNNEQFF	TGTGCCAGCAGCCAACGGGGAATGAACAATGAGCAGTTCTTC
many	TRBV2	TRBJ2-7	-	CASSATPGLYEQYF	TGTGCCAGCAGTGCGACACCAGGTTTATACGAGCAGTACTTC
few	TRBV7-2	TRBJ1-4	-	CASSKRGEKLFF	TGTGCCAGCAGCAAACGTGGAGAAAAACTGTTTTTT
many	TRBV15	TRBJ2-1	-	CATSRDRVGRVGNEQFF	TGTGCCACCAGCAGAGATCGCGTGGGCCGGGTGGGGAATGAGCAGTTCTTC
many	TRBV20-1	TRBJ2-7	TRBD1	CSARGRTGLDEQYF	TGCAGTGCTAGAGGCCGGACAGGGCTCGACGAGCAGTACTTC
few	TRBV20-1	TRBJ1-6	-	CSARGGRRTNSPLHF	TGCAGTGCTAGAGGAGGGAGAAGGACAAATTCACCCCTCCACTTT
-	TRBV11-2	TRBJ1-4	-	CASSPDSIYGKLFF	TGTGCCAGCAGCCCCGACAGCATTTATGGGAAACTGTTTTTT
many	TRBV9	TRBJ1-6	TRBD1	CASSPGQYNSPLHF	TGTGCCAGCAGCCCGGGACAGTATAATTCACCCCTCCACTTT
many	TRBV4-2	TRBJ2-5	-	CASSQPGAQTQYF	TGTGCCAGCAGCCAACCGGGGGCGCAGACCCAGTACTTC
many	TRBV6-1	TRBJ1-2	-	CASSLGGEGGYGYTF	TGTGCCAGCAGTCTAGGTGGGGAAGGGGGCTATGGCTACACCTTC
-	TRBV6-7	TRBJ2-6	-	CASSYESRQSSGANVLTF	TGTGCCAGCAGTTACGAGTCTAGGCAAAGCTCTGGGGCCAACGTCCTGACTTTC
few	TRBV20-1	TRBJ1-5	TRBD1	CSIPSGTGNNQPQHF	TGCAGTATACCTTCCGGGACAGGGAACAATCAGCCCCAGCATTTT
few	TRBV7-3	TRBJ2-1	TRBD1	CASITGTGQNEQFF	TGTGCCAGCATCACCGGGACAGGGCAGAATGAGCAGTTTTTC
many	TRBV5-1	TRBJ1-5	-	CASSKSGGGLNQPQHF	TGCGCCAGCAGCAAAAGTGGCGGGGGTCTTAATCAGCCCCAGCATTTT
many	TRBV7-6	TRBJ1-2	-	CASSLGTGKGYTF	TGTGCCAGCAGCTTAGGCACAGGGAAGGGCTACACCTTC
many	TRBV3-1	TRBJ2-7	-	CASSQGRVGSYEQYF	TGTGCCAGCAGCCAAGGAAGGGTTGGCTCCTACGAGCAGTACTTC
-	TRBV20-1	TRBJ2-4	-	CSADYGGGNIQYF	TGCAGTGCGGATTATGGAGGGGGTAACATTCAGTACTTC
many	TRBV20-1	TRBJ2-1	-	CSARDQLLYNEQFF	TGCAGTGCTAGAGATCAACTACTCTACAATGAGCAGTTCTTC
-	TRBV6-1	TRBJ2-3	-	CASSPRTASDTQYF	TGTGCCAGCAGTCCTCGGACGGCATCGGATACGCAGTATTTT
many	TRBV4-1	TRBJ2-1	TRBD2	CASSQETSGGTTVRQFF	TGCGCCAGCAGCCAAGAGACTAGCGGGGGGACTACAGTCCGGCAGTTCTTC
many	TRBV3-1	TRBJ2-3	-	CASSQEGRFGSTDTQYF	TGTGCCAGCAGCCAAGAGGGGAGGTTTGGGAGCACAGATACGCAGTATTTT
many	TRBV6-6	TRBJ2-7	-	CASSPLDRAYEQYF	TGTGCCAGCAGTCCGCTGGATAGAGCCTACGAGCAGTACTTC
many	TRBV6-6	TRBJ1-6	TRBD1	CASSLDPTGGGSPLHF	TGTGCCAGCAGTTTAGACCCCACAGGGGGGGGGTCACCCCTCCACTTT
many	TRBV5-1	TRBJ2-7	TRBD1	CASSLGTGIGEAQYF	TGCGCCAGCAGCTTGGGGACAGGGATCGGGGAGGCCCAGTACTTC
-	TRBV5-6	TRBJ1-5	TRBD1	CASSLRAIGTGNQPQHF	TGTGCCAGCAGCTTGAGAGCGATTGGGACAGGGAATCAGCCCCAGCATTTT
many	TRBV18	TRBJ2-3	-	CASSPPGPGDTQYF	TGTGCCAGCTCACCACCAGGGCCCGGTGATACGCAGTATTTT
-	TRBV25-1	TRBJ1-6	-	CASSKYSYNSPLHF	TGTGCCAGCAGTAAATACAGCTATAATTCGCCCCTCCACTTT
-	TRBV18	TRBJ2-1	-	CASSPVYDEQFF	TGTGCCAGCTCACCCGTCTACGATGAGCAGTTCTTC
many	TRBV20-1	TRBJ2-5	TRBD2	CSAPYLPGLAGAETQYF	TGCAGTGCCCCTTACCTCCCGGGACTAGCGGGGGCGGAGACCCAGTACTTC
-	TRBV7-2	TRBJ1-2	-	CASSPWEGGGYTF	TGTGCCAGCAGCCCCTGGGAAGGGGGTGGCTACACCTTC
-	TRBV6-1	TRBJ1-5	-	CASIGERGGPRNQPQHF	TGTGCCAGCATCGGAGAGAGGGGGGGCCCCCGCAATCAGCCCCAGCATTTT
-	TRBV10-3	TRBJ2-7	-	CAISDGLAGKSSYEQYF	TGTGCCATCAGTGATGGATTGGCGGGGAAGAGCTCCTACGAGCAGTACTTC
many	TRBV7-8	TRBJ1-4	TRBD1	CASSPGTGLEKLFF	TGTGCCAGCAGCCCCGGGACAGGGCTTGAAAAACTGTTTTTT